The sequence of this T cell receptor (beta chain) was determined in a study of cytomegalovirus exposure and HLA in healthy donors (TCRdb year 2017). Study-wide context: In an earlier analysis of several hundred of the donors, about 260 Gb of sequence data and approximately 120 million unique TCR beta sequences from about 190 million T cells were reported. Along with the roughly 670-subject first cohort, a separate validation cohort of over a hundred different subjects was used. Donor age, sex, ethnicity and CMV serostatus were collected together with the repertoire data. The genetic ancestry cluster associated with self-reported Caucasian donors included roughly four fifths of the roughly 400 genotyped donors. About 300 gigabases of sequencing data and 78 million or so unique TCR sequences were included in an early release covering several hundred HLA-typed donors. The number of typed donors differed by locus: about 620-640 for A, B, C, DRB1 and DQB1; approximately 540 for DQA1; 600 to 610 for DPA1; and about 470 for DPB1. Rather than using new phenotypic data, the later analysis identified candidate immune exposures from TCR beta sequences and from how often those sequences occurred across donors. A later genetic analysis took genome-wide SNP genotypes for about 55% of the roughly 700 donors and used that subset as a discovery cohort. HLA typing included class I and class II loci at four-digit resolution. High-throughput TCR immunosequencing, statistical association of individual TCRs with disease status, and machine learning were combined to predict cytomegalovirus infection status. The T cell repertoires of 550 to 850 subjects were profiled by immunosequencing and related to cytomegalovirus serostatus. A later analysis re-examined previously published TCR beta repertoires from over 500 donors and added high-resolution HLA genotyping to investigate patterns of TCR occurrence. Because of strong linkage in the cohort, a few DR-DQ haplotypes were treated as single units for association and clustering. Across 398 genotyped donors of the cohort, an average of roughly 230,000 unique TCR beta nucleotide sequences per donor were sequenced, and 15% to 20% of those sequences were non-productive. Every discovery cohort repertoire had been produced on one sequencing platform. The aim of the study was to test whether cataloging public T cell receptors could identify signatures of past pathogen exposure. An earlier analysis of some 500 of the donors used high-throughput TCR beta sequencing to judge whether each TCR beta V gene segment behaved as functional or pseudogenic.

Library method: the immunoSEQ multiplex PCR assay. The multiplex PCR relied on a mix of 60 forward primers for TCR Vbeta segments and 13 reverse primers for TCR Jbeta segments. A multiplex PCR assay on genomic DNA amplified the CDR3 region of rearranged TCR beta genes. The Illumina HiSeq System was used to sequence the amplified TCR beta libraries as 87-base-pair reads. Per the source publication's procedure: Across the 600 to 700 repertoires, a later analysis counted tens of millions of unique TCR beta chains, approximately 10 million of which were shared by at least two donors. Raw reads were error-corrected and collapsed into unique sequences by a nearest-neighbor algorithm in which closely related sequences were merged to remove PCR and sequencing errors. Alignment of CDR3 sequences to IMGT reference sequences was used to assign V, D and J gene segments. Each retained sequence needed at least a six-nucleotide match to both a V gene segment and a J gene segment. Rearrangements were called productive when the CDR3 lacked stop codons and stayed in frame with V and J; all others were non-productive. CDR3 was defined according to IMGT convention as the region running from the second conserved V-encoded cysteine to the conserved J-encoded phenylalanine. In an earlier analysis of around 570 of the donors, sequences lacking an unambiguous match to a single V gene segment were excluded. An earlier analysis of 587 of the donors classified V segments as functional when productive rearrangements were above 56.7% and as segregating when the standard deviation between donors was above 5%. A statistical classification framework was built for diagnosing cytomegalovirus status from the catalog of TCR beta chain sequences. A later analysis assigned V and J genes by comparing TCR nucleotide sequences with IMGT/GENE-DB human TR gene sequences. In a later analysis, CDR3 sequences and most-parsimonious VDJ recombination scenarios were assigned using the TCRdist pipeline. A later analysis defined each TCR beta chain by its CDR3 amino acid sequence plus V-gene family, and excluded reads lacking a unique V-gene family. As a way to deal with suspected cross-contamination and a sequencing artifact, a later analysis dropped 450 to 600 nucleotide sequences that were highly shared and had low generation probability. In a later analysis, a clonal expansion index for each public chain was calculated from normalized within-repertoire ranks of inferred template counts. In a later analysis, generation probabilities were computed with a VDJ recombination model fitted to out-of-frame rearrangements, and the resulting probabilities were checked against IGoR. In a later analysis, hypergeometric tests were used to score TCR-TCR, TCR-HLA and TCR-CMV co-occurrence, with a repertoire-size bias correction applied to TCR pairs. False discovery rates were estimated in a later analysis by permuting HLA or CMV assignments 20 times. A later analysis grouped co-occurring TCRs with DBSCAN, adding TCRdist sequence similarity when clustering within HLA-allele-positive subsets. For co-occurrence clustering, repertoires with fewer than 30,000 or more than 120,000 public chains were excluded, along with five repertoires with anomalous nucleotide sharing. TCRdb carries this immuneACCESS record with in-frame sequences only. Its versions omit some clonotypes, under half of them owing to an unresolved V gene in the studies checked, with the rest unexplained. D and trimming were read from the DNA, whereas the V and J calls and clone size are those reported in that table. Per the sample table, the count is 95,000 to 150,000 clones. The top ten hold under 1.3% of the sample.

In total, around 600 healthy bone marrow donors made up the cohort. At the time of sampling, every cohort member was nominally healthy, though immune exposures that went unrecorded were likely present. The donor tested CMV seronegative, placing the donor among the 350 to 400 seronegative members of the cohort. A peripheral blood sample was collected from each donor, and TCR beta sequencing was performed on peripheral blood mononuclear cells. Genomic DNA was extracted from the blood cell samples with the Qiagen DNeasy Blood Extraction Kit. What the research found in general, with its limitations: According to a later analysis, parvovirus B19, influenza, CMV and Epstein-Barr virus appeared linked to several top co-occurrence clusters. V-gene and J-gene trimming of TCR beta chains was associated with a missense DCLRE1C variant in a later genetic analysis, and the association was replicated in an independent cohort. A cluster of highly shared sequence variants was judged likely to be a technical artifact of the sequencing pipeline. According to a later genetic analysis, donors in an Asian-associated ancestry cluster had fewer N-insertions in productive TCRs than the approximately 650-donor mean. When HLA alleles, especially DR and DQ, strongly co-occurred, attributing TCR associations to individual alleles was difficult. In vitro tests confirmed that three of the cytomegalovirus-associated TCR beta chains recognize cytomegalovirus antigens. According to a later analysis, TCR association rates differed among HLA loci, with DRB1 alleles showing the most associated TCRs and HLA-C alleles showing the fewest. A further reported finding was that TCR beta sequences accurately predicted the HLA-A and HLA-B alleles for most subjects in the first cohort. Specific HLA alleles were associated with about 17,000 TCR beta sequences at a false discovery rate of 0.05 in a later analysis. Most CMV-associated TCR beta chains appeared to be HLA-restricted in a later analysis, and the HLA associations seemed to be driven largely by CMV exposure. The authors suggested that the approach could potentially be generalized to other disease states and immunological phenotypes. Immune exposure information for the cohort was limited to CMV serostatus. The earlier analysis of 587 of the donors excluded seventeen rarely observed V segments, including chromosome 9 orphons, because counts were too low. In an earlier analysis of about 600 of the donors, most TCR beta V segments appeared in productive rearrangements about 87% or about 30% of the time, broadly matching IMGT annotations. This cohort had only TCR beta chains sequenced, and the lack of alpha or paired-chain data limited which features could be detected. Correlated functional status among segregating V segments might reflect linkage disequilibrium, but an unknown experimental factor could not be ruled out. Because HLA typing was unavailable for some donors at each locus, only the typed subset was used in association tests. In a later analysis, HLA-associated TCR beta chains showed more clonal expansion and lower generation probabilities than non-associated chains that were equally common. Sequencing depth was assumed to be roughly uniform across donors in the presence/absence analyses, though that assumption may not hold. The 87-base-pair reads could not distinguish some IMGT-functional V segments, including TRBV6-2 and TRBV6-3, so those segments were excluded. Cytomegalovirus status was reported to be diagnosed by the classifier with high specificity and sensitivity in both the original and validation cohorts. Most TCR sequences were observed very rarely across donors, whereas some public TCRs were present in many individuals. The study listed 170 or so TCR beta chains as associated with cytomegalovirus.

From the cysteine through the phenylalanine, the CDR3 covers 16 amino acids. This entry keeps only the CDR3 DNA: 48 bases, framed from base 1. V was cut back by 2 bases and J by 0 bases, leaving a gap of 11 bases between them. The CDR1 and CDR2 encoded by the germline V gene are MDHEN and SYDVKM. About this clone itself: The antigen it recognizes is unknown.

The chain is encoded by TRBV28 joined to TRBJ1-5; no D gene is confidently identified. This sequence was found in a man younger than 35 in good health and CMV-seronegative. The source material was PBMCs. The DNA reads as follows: TGTGCCAGCAGTTTAGTACAGATAGGTAGCAATCAGCCCCAGCATTTT. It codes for CASSLVQIGSNQPQHF.